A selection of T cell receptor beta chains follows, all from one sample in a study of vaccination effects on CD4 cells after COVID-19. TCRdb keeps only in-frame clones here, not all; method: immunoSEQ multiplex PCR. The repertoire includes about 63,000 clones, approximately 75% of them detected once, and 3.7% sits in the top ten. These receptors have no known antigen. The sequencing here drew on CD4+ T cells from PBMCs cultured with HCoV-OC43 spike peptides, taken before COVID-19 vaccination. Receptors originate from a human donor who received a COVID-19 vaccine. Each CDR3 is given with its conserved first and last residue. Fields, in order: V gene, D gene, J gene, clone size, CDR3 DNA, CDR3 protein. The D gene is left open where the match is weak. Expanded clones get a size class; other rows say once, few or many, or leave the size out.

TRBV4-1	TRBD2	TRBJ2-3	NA	TGCGCCAGCAGCGCAAGATTAGCGTTGGCGGGGGGTCCCACAGATACGCAGTATTTT	CASSARLALAGGPTDTQYF
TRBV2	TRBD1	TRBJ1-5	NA	TGTGCCAGCAACCCCCGGGACAGGGACCAGCCCCAGCATTTT	CASNPRDRDQPQHF
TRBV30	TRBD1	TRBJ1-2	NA	TGTGCCGGCGCTATTCGGGACAGGGGTTACGGCTACACCTTC	CAGAIRDRGYGYTF
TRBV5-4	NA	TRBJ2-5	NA	TGTGCCAGCAGCTTGGTCGGTATCCAAGAGACCCAGTACTTC	CASSLVGIQETQYF
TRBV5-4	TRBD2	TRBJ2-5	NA	TGTGCCAGCAGCCCGGGGGGTGGCAGAAAAGAGACCCAGTACTTC	CASSPGGGRKETQYF
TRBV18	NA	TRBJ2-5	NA	TGTGCCAGCTCATTACAGACGCAAGAGACCCAGTACTTC	CASSLQTQETQYF
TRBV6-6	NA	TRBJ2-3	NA	TGTGCCAGCAGGCAGACTAGTAGGACAGATACGCAGTATTTT	CASRQTSRTDTQYF
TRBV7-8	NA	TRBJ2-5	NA	TGTGCCAGTCTTCCGGGGATCCAAGAGACCCAGTACTTC	CASLPGIQETQYF
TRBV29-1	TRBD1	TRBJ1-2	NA	TGCAGCGCCCCACTTTCGGGACAGGGTAACTATGGCTACACCTTC	CSAPLSGQGNYGYTF
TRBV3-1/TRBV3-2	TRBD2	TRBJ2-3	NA	TGTGCCAGCAGCCCCGGACTAGCGGGGGGGCCGAGCACAGATACGCAGTATTTT	CASSPGLAGGPSTDTQYF
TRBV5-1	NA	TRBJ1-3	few	TGCGCCAGCAGCTTCTATGGGGGGACTGGAAACACCATATATTTT	CASSFYGGTGNTIYF
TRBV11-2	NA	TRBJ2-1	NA	TGTGCCAGCAGGACCGTGGGCTTTCATGAGCAGTTCTTC	CASRTVGFHEQFF
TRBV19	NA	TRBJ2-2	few	TGTGCCAGTAGTATCGGGCCGGCGAACACCGGGGAGCTGTTTTTT	CASSIGPANTGELFF
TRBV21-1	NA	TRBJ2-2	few	TGTGCCAGCAGCAAAGGACGCCGGGACACCGGGGAGCTGTTTTTT	CASSKGRRDTGELFF
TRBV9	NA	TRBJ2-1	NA	TGTGCCAGCAGCGAACTTCCGGGGGAGCAGTTCTTC	CASSELPGEQFF
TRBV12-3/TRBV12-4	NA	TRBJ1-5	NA	TGTGCCAGCAGAATGACGGGCAATCAGCCCCAGCATTTT	CASRMTGNQPQHF
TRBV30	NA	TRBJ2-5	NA	TGTGCCTGGAGTGTACAAGGGGAGACCCAGTACTTC	CAWSVQGETQYF
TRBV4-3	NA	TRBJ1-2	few	TGCGCCAGCAGCCGTCGAATGAGGGGAAACCCCTATGGCTACACCTTC	CASSRRMRGNPYGYTF
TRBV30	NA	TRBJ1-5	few	TGTGCCTGGAGTGTTCCGGGAAATCAGCCCCAGCATTTT	CAWSVPGNQPQHF
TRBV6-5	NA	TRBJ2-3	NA	TGTGCCAGCAGTTATCGGGCAGCGGCCGGGGATACGCAGTATTTT	CASSYRAAAGDTQYF
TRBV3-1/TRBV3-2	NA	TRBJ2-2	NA	TGTGCCAGCAGCCCCGGGAACACCGGGGAGCTGTTTTTT	CASSPGNTGELFF
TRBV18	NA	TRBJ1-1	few	TGTGCCAGCTCACGATCGTCCGAGAACACTGAAGCTTTCTTT	CASSRSSENTEAFF
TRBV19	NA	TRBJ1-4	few	TGTGCCAGTAGTATGAGTGAAAAACTGTTTTTT	CASSMSEKLFF
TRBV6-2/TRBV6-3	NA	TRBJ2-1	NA	TGTGCCAGCAGCCACGTTGGACAGTCACCGCAGTTCTTC	CASSHVGQSPQFF
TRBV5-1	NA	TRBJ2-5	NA	TGCGCCAGCAGCACCAAGGACCGTCATTCCGGGGCAGCTCAAGAGACCCAGTACTTC	CASSTKDRHSGAAQETQYF